Shown below are 26 T cell receptor beta chains from a single sample sequenced in a study of blood T cell repertoires in COVID-19. Assay used: immunoSEQ multiplex PCR; TCRdb lists only in-frame clones, some missing. The profile shows hundreds of thousands of clones, 80% to 90% of them singletons. Input material: peripheral blood. All receptors derive from a woman aged 80 or over with active or convalescent COVID-19.

V usage is TRBV5-1 and J usage is TRBJ2-3, with TRBD2 matching over 9 bases. CDR1 is SGHRS and CDR2 is YFSETQ in the germline V gene. The CDR3 consists of 17 residues. V was pared by 2 bases and J by 1 base, with 8 bases of the junction left unmatched. The CDR3 DNA sequence: TGCGCCAGCAGCTTAACCGGGACTAGCTTTGGCACAGATACGCAGTATTTT. Amino acid sequence: CASSLTGTSFGTDTQYF.

V gene TRBV5-6 combines with J gene TRBJ1-1, with TRBD1 identical over 9 bases. J gave up 5 bases and V 5 bases, and 4 bases lay outside the gene matches. The CDR3 sequence is 13 residues long. Per germline, CDR1 SGHDT and CDR2 YYEEEE. CDR3 in amino acids: CASRKDRGTEAFF. DNA for the CDR3: TGTGCCAGCAGAAAAGACAGGGGGACTGAAGCTTTCTTT. Full variable domain (outside the CDR3, taken from reference TRBV5-6 and TRBJ1-1): DAGVTQSPTHLIKTRGQQVTLRCSPKSGHDTVSWYQQALGQGPQFIFQYYEEEERQRGNFPDRFSGHQFPNYSSELNVNALLLGDSALYLCASRKDRGTEAFFGQGTRLTVV.

The V call is TRBV7-2, the J call TRBJ1-3; TRBD1 aligns across 9 bases. The CDR3 is 17 amino acids. Germline CDR1 is SGHTA and CDR2 is FQGNSA. After removal of 5 bases from V and 0 bases from J, the junction contained 8 bases not matched to a gene. CDR3: CASSKGGQGSSGNTIYF. In DNA form, the CDR3 reads TGTGCCAGCAGCAAAGGGGGACAGGGAAGCTCTGGAAACACCATATATTTT.

V gene TRBV11-3 combines with J gene TRBJ1-1, with D tentatively TRBD1 (6 bases). With 0 bases removed from V and 8 bases from J, the gap between germline ends came to 16 bases. The length of the CDR3 is 15 residues. Germline values: CDR1 SGHNT, CDR2 YENEEA. The CDR3 region is CASSLDGQYAAEAFF. The CDR3, as DNA: TGTGCCAGCAGCTTAGATGGACAGTACGCCGCAGAAGCTTTCTTT.

The V gene is TRBV5-1, the J gene TRBJ1-1; D is unclear. V was clipped by 4 bases and J by 1 base, with 2 bases between them. CDR3 length: 11 amino acids. The germline V gene has CDR1 SGHRS and CDR2 YFSETQ. The CDR3 coding sequence is TGCGCCAGCAGCCGGAACACTGAAGCTTTCTTT. Translated, it gives CASSRNTEAFF.

The chain is built from TRBV29-1 and TRBJ2-1, with 7 positions matching TRBD1. The CDR3 sequence is 15 residues long. J lost 5 bases, V lost 2 bases, and 9 bases had no gene match. Per germline, CDR1 SQVTM and CDR2 ANQGSEA. The chain's CDR3 is CSVEFVQGKDNEQFF. CDR3 nucleotides: TGCAGCGTTGAATTCGTACAGGGGAAAGACAATGAGCAGTTCTTC.

The CDR3 region has the DNA TGTGCCAGCAGCCCGACGACAGGGAGCAATCAGCCCCAGCATTTT. It codes for CASSPTTGSNQPQHF. The V and J genes are TRBV28 and TRBJ1-5; 7 bases are a match to TRBD1. The V segment lost 6 bases and the J segment 1 base; nucleotides outside the gene matches: 6. This CDR3 contains 15 residues. The germline gives CDR1 MDHEN, CDR2 SYDVKM.

The chain links TRBV6-2 or TRBV6-3 to TRBJ2-1, with 9 bases matching TRBD1. The CDR3 contains 18 residues. Germline lookup yields CDR1 MNHEY and CDR2 SVGEGT. V gave up 4 bases and J gave up 0 bases; unmatched junction bases: 10. In DNA form, the CDR3 reads TGTGCCAGCAGTTCACCCTGGACAGGGGAAAGCTCCTACAATGAGCAGTTCTTC. Its translation is CASSSPWTGESSYNEQFF.

This sequence joins TRBV2 and TRBJ2-5; 11 positions match TRBD2. CDR1 SNHLY and CDR2 FYNNEI come from the germline V gene. The CDR3 is 17 amino acids. Trimming removed 8 bases from V and 1 base from J; junction bases left unmatched: 12. Here the CDR3 DNA reads TGTGCCAGCCCAGGCGAGGTAGCGGGAGGGAGCCAAGAGACCCAGTACTTC. It encodes CASPGEVAGGSQETQYF.

In DNA form, the CDR3 reads TGTGCCAGCAGCCAAGGATCGTCAGGATCTCTTATTAACTATGGCTACACCTTC. This sequence encodes CASSQGSSGSLINYGYTF. V gene TRBV3-1 (or the pseudogene TRBV3-2) combines with J gene TRBJ1-2; D call uncertain. V gave up 1 base and J gave up 1 base, with 19 bases separating them. The CDR3 spans 18 residues. Per germline, CDR1 LGHDT and CDR2 YNNKEL (reference sequence).

V and J are TRBV4-2 and TRBJ2-6, with 9 bases lining up with TRBD2. CDR3 size: 18 residues. Per germline, CDR1 LGHNA and CDR2 YNFKEQ. J lost 2 bases, V lost 0 bases, and 5 bases had no gene match. CDR3 loop: CASSQDSQRGAGANVLTF. The DNA of the CDR3 is TGTGCCAGCAGCCAAGACAGCCAGCGGGGGGCTGGGGCCAACGTCCTGACTTTC.

This chain connects TRBV18 to TRBJ2-7; a weak D match, TRBD2 (6 bases). Germline-derived CDR1 and CDR2 are KGHSH and LQKENI. V lost 1 base and J 6 bases, leaving 16 bases between the germline ends. The CDR3 runs to 15 residues. CDR3 sequence: CASSPLGGQHAEQYF. CDR3 DNA sequence: TGTGCCAGCTCACCACTAGGAGGGCAACACGCCGAGCAGTACTTC.

This chain connects TRBV5-6 to TRBJ2-1; 8 positions agree with TRBD1. CDR3 length equals 16 residues. J was trimmed by 3 bases and V by 5 bases; bases with no gene match: 10. Germline CDR1 is SGHDT and CDR2 is YYEEEE. CDR3 residues: CASSVGQGLNYNEQFF. For the CDR3, the DNA is TGTGCCAGCAGTGTTGGACAGGGATTGAACTACAATGAGCAGTTCTTC. The complete variable domain, with remaining parts taken from reference TRBV5-6 and TRBJ2-1, reads DAGVTQSPTHLIKTRGQQVTLRCSPKSGHDTVSWYQQALGQGPQFIFQYYEEEERQRGNFPDRFSGHQFPNYSSELNVNALLLGDSALYLCASSVGQGLNYNEQFFGPGTRLTVL.

A single count supports this clone. The chain recombines TRBV28 with TRBJ1-4; 8 bases map to TRBD1. CDR3 length equals 14 residues. Germline CDR1 MDHEN, CDR2 SYDVKM. V gave up 8 bases and J gave up 8 bases; unmatched junction bases: 10. The CDR3 here is CASGLGTGGEKLFF. The CDR3 nucleotides are TGTGCCAGCGGCTTGGGGACAGGCGGAGAAAAACTGTTTTTT.

The rearrangement links TRBV3-1 (or the pseudogene TRBV3-2) to TRBJ1-1; no clear D. This CDR3 region has 11 residues. Germline V gene sequence: CDR1 LGHDT, CDR2 YNNKEL (reference sequence). V was trimmed by 1 base and J by 8 bases, leaving 5 bases between them. The CDR3 DNA sequence: TGTGCCAGCAGCCAAGGTACAGAAGCTTTCTTT. Translating gives CASSQGTEAFF.

This chain joins TRBV30 and TRBJ2-2; TRBD1 is a possible D gene (6 bases). Trimming removed 1 base from V and 6 bases from J, with 9 bases in between. Germline V gene sequence: CDR1 GTSNPN, CDR2 SVGIG (reference sequence). This CDR3 region has 13 residues. Written as DNA, the CDR3 is TGTGCCTGGAGTGGGACAGCAGCCGGGGAGCTGTTTTTT. As protein: CAWSGTAAGELFF.

The chain uses TRBV18 and TRBJ1-4; D is undetermined. This CDR3 is 15 amino acids long. Germline V CDR1 and CDR2: KGHSH, LQKENI. Trimming took 3 bases from V and 0 from J, leaving 8 bases between them. The chain's CDR3 is CASSPNSTTNEKLFF. The CDR3 DNA reads TGTGCCAGCTCACCTAACAGCACAACTAATGAAAAACTGTTTTTT.

The CDR3 region is CASSSDRGRGGELFF. The CDR3 DNA is TGTGCCAGCAGCTCGGACAGGGGTCGGGGCGGGGAGCTGTTTTTT. The chain couples TRBV11-3 to TRBJ2-2; the match to TRBD1 covers 9 bases. This CDR3 region has 15 residues. Germline V gene lookup returns CDR1 SGHNT and CDR2 YENEEA. V was pared by 4 bases and J by 7 bases, with 7 bases of the junction left unmatched.

V is TRBV5-1 and J is TRBJ2-7; perhaps TRBD1 as D (7 bases). CDR1 and CDR2 from the germline V gene are SGHRS and YFSETQ. The CDR3 spans 15 residues. V was clipped by 4 bases and J by 5 bases, with 19 bases between them. CDR3 protein: CASSGGTAGDDEQYF. In DNA form, the CDR3 reads TGCGCCAGCAGCGGCGGGACAGCCGGCGATGACGAGCAGTACTTC.

The chain carries TRBV5-1 and TRBJ1-1, with no clear D. Looked up from germline, CDR1 is SGHRS and CDR2 is YFSETQ. The ends were cut back, 6 bases at V and 1 base at J, with 13 bases in the middle. The CDR3 length is 14 residues. The CDR3 DNA is TGCGCCAGCACAACCATGGGAGGGAACACTGAAGCTTTCTTT. Residues: CASTTMGGNTEAFF. Filled out from reference TRBV5-1 and TRBJ1-1, the complete variable domain reads KAGVTQTPRYLIKTRGQQVTLSCSPISGHRSVSWYQQTPGQGLQFLFEYFSETQRNKGNFPGRFSGRQFSNSRSEMNVSTLELGDSALYLCASTTMGGNTEAFFGQGTRLTVV.

This clone was seen only a few times. The chain has TRBV5-1 and TRBJ2-7, with 7 positions matching TRBD1. Trimming took 4 bases from V and 0 from J; bases not matched to a gene: 7. Per germline, CDR1 SGHRS and CDR2 YFSETQ. The CDR3 length is 15 residues. For the CDR3, the DNA is TGCGCCAGCAGCGAGGACAGGCGATACTCCTACGAGCAGTACTTC. Residues: CASSEDRRYSYEQYF.

CDR3 region: CASSLGGAQPQHF. The DNA of the CDR3 is TGTGCCAGCAGCTTAGGTGGGGCCCAGCCCCAGCATTTT. The chain carries TRBV7-2 and TRBJ1-5, with a possible D match to TRBD1 (5 bases). V was trimmed by 1 base and J by 7 bases, leaving 8 bases between them. The germline CDR1 and CDR2 sequences are SGHTA and FQGNSA. The CDR3 runs to 13 residues.

The chain carries TRBV7-9 and TRBJ2-1; 10 nucleotides match TRBD1. Germline CDR1 SEHNR, CDR2 FQNEAQ (reference sequence). J was trimmed by 7 bases and V by 5 bases; bases with no gene match: 8. CDR3 length: 15 amino acids. CDR3 sequence (DNA): TGTGCCAGCAGCGGTTACCGGGACAGGGGTAATGAGCAGTTCTTC. It is translated as CASSGYRDRGNEQFF.

The gene calls are TRBV10-3 and TRBJ2-1; unclear D gene. Trimming removed 7 bases from V and 2 bases from J, with 9 bases in between. The CDR3 totals 13 residues. Germline loops: CDR1 ENHRY, CDR2 SYGVKD. The CDR3 bases are TGTGCCATCACTCAACTCCCCTACAATGAGCAGTTCTTC. Its translation is CAITQLPYNEQFF.

This clone was seen a single time. The V gene is TRBV12-3 or TRBV12-4, the J gene TRBJ1-2; 8 positions agree with TRBD1. Trimming removed 4 bases from V and 9 bases from J; junction bases left unmatched: 7. This CDR3 contains 13 residues. CDR3 DNA: TGTGCCAGCAGTTCGACCGGGACAGGTAGCTACACCTTC. It specifies CASSSTGTGSYTF.

The V and J genes are TRBV21-1 and TRBJ2-7; TRBD1 reflects the table's D call only, with no check against the DNA. TRBV21-1 is described as a pseudogene. The length of the CDR3 is 12 residues. The CDR3 sequence: CALQDRVYEQYF. DNA of the CDR3: TGTGCCTTACAGGACAGGGTGTACGAGCAGTACTTC.